This T cell receptor beta chain was sequenced for a study of T-cell reconstitution after alpha-beta-depleted transplantation in children. Whole-study findings and limits: Recipient T cells and thymic progenitors that survived gave rise to the high TCRbeta diversity observed at day 60 in some patients. T-cell numbers and diversity one year post-transplant derived largely from freshly generated T cells.

Concerning this clonotype itself: The antigen remains undetermined.

Germline V gene data show CDR1 as SGHTA and CDR2 as FQGNSA. Trimming left V 1 base short and J 5 bases short, with 14 bases between. The CDR3 has 15 residues. Preparation of the TCRbeta library involved a method that used unique molecular identifiers. TCRdb re-called the PCR reads with MiXCR, one entry per CDR3 protein. This sample has 200,000 to 250,000 distinct CDR3 sequences, with over 20% found just once. This TCR came from a girl aged 2 to 10 with Fanconi anemia, due to receive a stem cell transplant. The sample in question was PBMCs, obtained before TCRalphabeta/CD19-depleted stem cell transplant. The rearrangement joins TRBV7-2 to TRBJ2-5, with D unclear. CDR3 loop: CASSLDPGFRETQYF. The CDR3 bases are TGTGCCAGCAGCTTAGATCCCGGATTTCGGGAGACCCAGTACTTC.